A selection of T cell receptor beta chains follows, all from one sample in a study of T-cell reconstitution after alpha-beta-depleted transplantation in children. TCRdb re-analysed the PCR reads in MiXCR, keeping a single row per CDR3 protein. The sample gives 550,000 to 600,000 distinct CDR3 sequences, 20% to 25% of which show up once; around 14% is in the top ten. Sequencing was performed on PBMCs, mostly from graft donor cells, taken 360 days after TCRalphabeta/CD19-depleted stem cell transplant. The receptor source for this set is a boy under two years old who had a stem cell transplant for acute myeloid leukemia, so the T cells may come from the graft donor. The CDR3 runs from the conserved cysteine through the conserved F or W. Size is stated for part of the rows, as once, few or many counts, or as a class when the clone is expanded.

v_call	j_call	clone_size	cdr3_aa
TRBV12-3/TRBV12-4	TRBJ1-3	.	CASSGSPAENTIYF
TRBV12-3/TRBV12-4	TRBJ2-2	many	CASSLRTNAAGELFF
TRBV28	TRBJ1-2	many	CASSSFPAGTGSNYGYTF
TRBV6-1	TRBJ2-5	few	CASTRGYQETQYF
TRBV7-6	TRBJ2-2	.	CASSLEAGGGTGELFF
TRBV21-1	TRBJ2-5	.	CASSQRQALSYF
TRBV7-2	TRBJ2-7	.	CASSLAGTPYEQYF
TRBV3-1	TRBJ2-3	many	CASRPSGGPTDTQYF
TRBV9	TRBJ1-2	many	CASSARQGSYGYTF
TRBV20-1	TRBJ2-2	many	CSAKLAGGRSGELFF
TRBV12-3/TRBV12-4	TRBJ1-2	.	CASSSTGTVYGYTF
TRBV25-1	TRBJ2-5	.	CASSEWQGPQETQYF
TRBV5-5	TRBJ2-3	few	CASSLGVAVPTDTQYF
TRBV7-2	TRBJ2-7	.	CASSSQGAVGEQYF
TRBV20-1	TRBJ1-2	.	CSARYRPGGYTF
TRBV20-1	TRBJ2-5	.	CSARDDVETQYF
TRBV20-1	TRBJ2-2	few	CSARLAGGPGELFF
TRBV11-2	TRBJ1-3	.	CASSWGSGNTIYF
TRBV25-1	TRBJ2-1	many	CASSEYRGGNNEQFF
TRBV20-1	TRBJ1-5	.	CSARKAERQNQPQHF
TRBV30	TRBJ2-1	.	CAWSNLAGGYYNEQFF
TRBV2	TRBJ1-1	.	CASTAMDTEAFF
TRBV5-4	TRBJ2-7	once	CASSLDPTLEVGGPYEQYF
TRBV7-9	TRBJ1-1	.	CASSGTGTKITEAFF
TRBV6-1	TRBJ1-4	few	CASSVGGGDEKLFF
TRBV6-5	TRBJ2-1	once	CASGPAVNEQFF
TRBV20-1	TRBJ1-6	.	CSAPTLGSSYNSPLHF
TRBV5-6	TRBJ2-4	.	CASSFSGAGNIQYF
TRBV5-1	TRBJ2-1	once	CASSLARDKYYNEQFF
TRBV5-1	TRBJ2-3	few	CASKDQTSTDTQYF
TRBV7-8	TRBJ2-5	.	CASSLAFTGNETQYF
TRBV5-1	TRBJ2-2	many	CASSLGTVGELFF
TRBV20-1	TRBJ2-7	.	CSASNAGQGYEQYF
TRBV4-3	TRBJ2-3	many	CASSQPYLAGASTSTDTQYF
TRBV20-1	TRBJ2-7	many	CSARGLAGEYEQYF
TRBV15	TRBJ1-4	.	CATSRSWSGNEKLFF
TRBV20-1	TRBJ1-5	.	CSARGQRGNQPQHF
TRBV6-1	TRBJ2-3	.	CASKERGGTDTQYF
TRBV5-1	TRBJ2-7	many	CASSLNRGDYEQYF
TRBV20-1	TRBJ1-1	.	CSARLGGGYTEAFF
TRBV13	TRBJ2-2	few	CASSLKGAGELFF
TRBV4-3	TRBJ2-7	few	CASSQEQGANEQYF
TRBV20-1	TRBJ1-5	.	CSASRTTDQPQHF
TRBV29-1	TRBJ2-2	.	CSVGAGSNTGELFF
TRBV12-3/TRBV12-4	TRBJ2-5	many	CASSSRGSGQETQYF
TRBV12-3/TRBV12-4	TRBJ2-1	.	CASSTGTSGGRYNEQFF
TRBV6-1	TRBJ2-1	once	CASSGGWGSTNEQFF
TRBV5-1	TRBJ2-2	many	CASSFSLQGPGELFF
TRBV20-1	TRBJ2-5	.	CSARRQPGGTQYF
TRBV12-3/TRBV12-4	TRBJ2-6	.	CASSLETGRFGANVLTF
TRBV20-1	TRBJ2-1	.	CSARVTNEQFF
TRBV6-1	TRBJ2-3	few	CASSVAGGPPDTQYF
TRBV11-2	TRBJ2-1	few	CASSLDPRGDHNEQFF
TRBV29-1	TRBJ1-4	.	CSVLDGTENEKLFF
TRBV6-5	TRBJ2-5	many	CASSYSTGALQETQYF
TRBV6-5	TRBJ2-7	.	CASSSLWDRSYEQYF
TRBV27	TRBJ2-1	.	CASSLYDGRNEQFF